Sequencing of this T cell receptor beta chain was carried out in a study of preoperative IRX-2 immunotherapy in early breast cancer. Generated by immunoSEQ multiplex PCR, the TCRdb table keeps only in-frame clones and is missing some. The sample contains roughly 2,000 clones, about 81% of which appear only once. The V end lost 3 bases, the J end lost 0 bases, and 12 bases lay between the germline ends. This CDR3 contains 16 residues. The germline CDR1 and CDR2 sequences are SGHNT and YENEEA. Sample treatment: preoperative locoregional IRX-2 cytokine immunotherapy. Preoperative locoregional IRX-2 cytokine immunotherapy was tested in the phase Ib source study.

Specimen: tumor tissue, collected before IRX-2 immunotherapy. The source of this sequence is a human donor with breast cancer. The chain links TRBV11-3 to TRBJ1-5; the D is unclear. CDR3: CASSFFEVNSNQPQHF. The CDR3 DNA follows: TGTGCCAGCAGCTTTTTTGAGGTAAATAGCAATCAGCCCCAGCATTTT.